Listed below are T cell receptor beta chains from one sample, sequenced in a study of cytomegalovirus exposure and HLA in healthy donors. Method: immunoSEQ multiplex PCR; TCRdb's copy keeps in-frame clones and lacks some. Listed are some 110,000 clones; about 3.8% falls within the top ten. The sample comprised PBMCs. Receptors were obtained from a young man in good health and CMV-seronegative. CDR3s include the opening cysteine and the closing phenylalanine or tryptophan. D genes are given only for firm matches.

cdr3_length: 16
d_call: .
j_call: TRBJ2-2
v_call: TRBV25-1
cdr3_aa: CASSEFRGLNTGELFF
cdr3_nt: TGTGCCAGCAGTGAATTTCGGGGTCTGAACACCGGGGAGCTGTTTTTT

cdr3_length: 16
d_call: TRBD2
j_call: TRBJ2-1
v_call: TRBV5-4
cdr3_aa: CASSRSGESSYNEQFF
cdr3_nt: TGTGCCAGCAGTCGTAGCGGGGAGAGCTCCTACAATGAGCAGTTCTTC

cdr3_length: 14
d_call: TRBD1
j_call: TRBJ2-1
v_call: TRBV29-1
cdr3_aa: CSAPWTGLYNEQFF
cdr3_nt: TGCAGCGCCCCATGGACAGGACTCTACAATGAGCAGTTCTTC

cdr3_length: 14
d_call: .
j_call: TRBJ1-5
v_call: TRBV6-5
cdr3_aa: CASSPRGVGQPQHF
cdr3_nt: TGTGCCAGCAGCCCCCGCGGGGTTGGGCAGCCCCAGCATTTT

cdr3_length: 15
d_call: TRBD2
j_call: TRBJ2-1
v_call: TRBV7-3
cdr3_aa: CASSLGLAGNNEQFF
cdr3_nt: TGTGCCAGCAGCTTAGGACTAGCGGGGAACAATGAGCAGTTCTTC

cdr3_length: 14
d_call: .
j_call: TRBJ1-2
v_call: TRBV4-2
cdr3_aa: CASSQPTGTYGYTF
cdr3_nt: TGTGCCAGCAGCCAACCCACAGGGACCTATGGCTACACCTTC

cdr3_length: 15
d_call: .
j_call: TRBJ1-3
v_call: TRBV6-1
cdr3_aa: CASTLKVGPGDTIYF
cdr3_nt: TGTGCCAGCACCCTGAAGGTGGGGCCGGGAGACACCATATATTTT

cdr3_length: 14
d_call: .
j_call: TRBJ1-5
v_call: TRBV19
cdr3_aa: CASRDSAFNQPQHF
cdr3_nt: TGTGCCAGTAGGGACAGCGCCTTCAATCAGCCCCAGCATTTT

cdr3_length: 17
d_call: TRBD1
j_call: TRBJ1-2
v_call: TRBV4-3
cdr3_aa: CASSQAPGQGAGYGYTF
cdr3_nt: TGCGCCAGCAGCCAAGCTCCGGGACAGGGGGCGGGGTATGGCTACACCTTC

cdr3_length: 12
d_call: .
j_call: TRBJ1-4
v_call: TRBV6-5
cdr3_aa: CASGSAGEKLFF
cdr3_nt: TGTGCCAGCGGGAGCGCGGGGGAAAAACTGTTTTTT

cdr3_length: 15
d_call: .
j_call: TRBJ2-3
v_call: TRBV2
cdr3_aa: CARPEGVEGTDTQYF
cdr3_nt: TGTGCCAGGCCCGAGGGGGTTGAAGGAACAGATACGCAGTATTTT

cdr3_length: 15
d_call: .
j_call: TRBJ2-3
v_call: TRBV15
cdr3_aa: CATSRQGSSTDTQYF
cdr3_nt: TGTGCCACCAGCAGACAGGGGTCTAGTACAGATACGCAGTATTTT

cdr3_length: 17
d_call: TRBD2
j_call: TRBJ2-5
v_call: TRBV19
cdr3_aa: CASSPSALAGGQETQYF
cdr3_nt: TGTGCCAGTAGTCCCTCGGCTCTAGCGGGGGGGCAAGAGACCCAGTACTTC

cdr3_length: 15
d_call: .
j_call: TRBJ1-1
v_call: TRBV21-1
cdr3_aa: CASSKSGREDNEAFF
cdr3_nt: TGTGCCAGCAGCAAGAGCGGCAGGGAGGACAATGAAGCTTTCTTT

cdr3_length: 13
d_call: .
j_call: TRBJ2-7
v_call: TRBV18
cdr3_aa: CASSPYEGAEQYF
cdr3_nt: TGTGCCAGCTCACCATACGAGGGAGCCGAGCAGTACTTC

cdr3_length: 12
d_call: .
j_call: TRBJ2-5
v_call: TRBV7-6
cdr3_aa: CASSLLGETQYF
cdr3_nt: TGTGCCAGCAGCTTACTCGGGGAGACCCAGTACTTC

cdr3_length: 14
d_call: TRBD1
j_call: TRBJ2-7
v_call: TRBV18
cdr3_aa: CASSRDRETYEQYF
cdr3_nt: TGTGCCAGCTCTAGAGACAGGGAAACGTACGAGCAGTACTTC

cdr3_length: 14
d_call: .
j_call: TRBJ1-1
v_call: TRBV6-5
cdr3_aa: CASSYSQGNTEAFF
cdr3_nt: TGTGCCAGCAGTTACTCGCAGGGGAACACTGAAGCTTTCTTT

cdr3_length: 16
d_call: TRBD1
j_call: TRBJ2-6
v_call: TRBV5-6
cdr3_aa: CASSWGTGSGANVLTF
cdr3_nt: TGTGCCAGCAGCTGGGGGACAGGGTCTGGGGCCAACGTCCTGACTTTC

cdr3_length: 15
d_call: TRBD1
j_call: TRBJ1-1
v_call: TRBV6-4
cdr3_aa: CASSPPGQKNTEAFF
cdr3_nt: TGTGCCAGCAGCCCCCCGGGACAGAAGAACACTGAAGCTTTCTTT

cdr3_length: 11
d_call: TRBD1
j_call: TRBJ2-1
v_call: TRBV27
cdr3_aa: CASSSGGEQFF
cdr3_nt: TGTGCCAGCAGTTCAGGGGGTGAGCAGTTCTTC

cdr3_length: 15
d_call: TRBD2
j_call: TRBJ2-1
v_call: TRBV6-1
cdr3_aa: CASSILAGDNNEQFF
cdr3_nt: TGTGCCAGCAGCATACTAGCGGGGGATAACAATGAGCAGTTCTTC

cdr3_length: 15
d_call: TRBD1
j_call: TRBJ2-7
v_call: TRBV14
cdr3_aa: CASSTTPGTGDEQYF
cdr3_nt: TGTGCCAGCAGCACAACTCCCGGGACAGGGGACGAGCAGTACTTC

cdr3_length: 14
d_call: TRBD1
j_call: TRBJ2-5
v_call: TRBV7-6
cdr3_aa: CASSVDRGGETQYF
cdr3_nt: TGTGCCAGCAGCGTCGACAGGGGAGGAGAGACCCAGTACTTC

cdr3_length: 13
d_call: .
j_call: TRBJ2-2
v_call: TRBV19
cdr3_aa: CASSIEYSGELFF
cdr3_nt: TGTGCCAGTAGTATAGAATATTCCGGGGAGCTGTTTTTT

cdr3_length: 14
d_call: .
j_call: TRBJ1-2
v_call: TRBV5-1
cdr3_aa: CASSLAPRVYGYTF
cdr3_nt: TGCGCCAGCAGCTTGGCCCCCAGGGTCTATGGCTACACCTTC

cdr3_length: 14
d_call: TRBD1
j_call: TRBJ2-7
v_call: TRBV11-3
cdr3_aa: CASSPGTGPYEQYF
cdr3_nt: TGTGCCAGCAGCCCCGGGACAGGACCTTACGAGCAGTACTTC

cdr3_length: 14
d_call: .
j_call: TRBJ1-1
v_call: TRBV2
cdr3_aa: CASSVPEMNTEAFF
cdr3_nt: TGTGCCAGCAGCGTCCCAGAAATGAACACTGAAGCTTTCTTT

cdr3_length: 16
d_call: .
j_call: TRBJ2-3
v_call: TRBV28
cdr3_aa: CASSFGGPGDPSLRYF
cdr3_nt: TGTGCCAGCAGTTTCGGCGGGCCAGGGGATCCGTCGTTAAGGTATTTT

cdr3_length: 15
d_call: .
j_call: TRBJ2-2
v_call: TRBV5-1
cdr3_aa: CASSLEGQLTGELFF
cdr3_nt: TGCGCCAGCAGCTTGGAAGGACAGCTCACCGGGGAGCTGTTTTTT

cdr3_length: 16
d_call: TRBD2
j_call: TRBJ2-1
v_call: TRBV19
cdr3_aa: CASSTRTSGVYNEQFF
cdr3_nt: TGTGCCAGTAGTACTAGAACTAGCGGGGTTTACAATGAGCAGTTCTTC

cdr3_length: 14
d_call: TRBD2
j_call: TRBJ2-3
v_call: TRBV27
cdr3_aa: CASRRGGPGDTQYF
cdr3_nt: TGTGCCAGCCGACGGGGGGGGCCAGGAGATACGCAGTATTTT

cdr3_length: 17
d_call: TRBD1
j_call: TRBJ1-6
v_call: TRBV7-2
cdr3_aa: CASSSQGLGSYNSPLHF
cdr3_nt: TGTGCCAGCAGCTCACAGGGGCTCGGCTCCTATAATTCACCCCTCCACTTT

cdr3_length: 16
d_call: TRBD1
j_call: TRBJ2-3
v_call: TRBV5-1
cdr3_aa: CASSPPTGGNTDTQYF
cdr3_nt: TGCGCCAGCAGCCCTCCGACAGGGGGCAACACAGATACGCAGTATTTT

cdr3_length: 17
d_call: TRBD2
j_call: TRBJ2-3
v_call: TRBV7-9
cdr3_aa: CAGSSTSGGAFLDTQYF
cdr3_nt: TGTGCCGGCAGCTCGACTAGCGGGGGGGCGTTTTTAGATACGCAGTATTTT

cdr3_length: 13
d_call: .
j_call: TRBJ1-6
v_call: TRBV9
cdr3_aa: CASSVGTGTKIHF
cdr3_nt: .

cdr3_length: 15
d_call: .
j_call: TRBJ2-7
v_call: TRBV5-4
cdr3_aa: CASSLKGRLSYEQYF
cdr3_nt: TGTGCCAGCAGCTTGAAAGGCAGGCTCTCCTACGAGCAGTACTTC

cdr3_length: 14
d_call: TRBD2
j_call: TRBJ2-2
v_call: TRBV28
cdr3_aa: CASRTSGVTGELFF
cdr3_nt: TGTGCCAGCCGGACTAGCGGGGTCACCGGGGAGCTGTTTTTT

cdr3_length: 13
d_call: TRBD1
j_call: TRBJ2-1
v_call: TRBV18
cdr3_aa: CANARGLDSEQFF
cdr3_nt: TGTGCCAACGCCAGGGGGTTGGATAGTGAGCAGTTCTTC

cdr3_length: 14
d_call: .
j_call: TRBJ2-3
v_call: TRBV27
cdr3_aa: CASSSSRGTDTQYF
cdr3_nt: TGTGCCAGCAGTTCCTCGAGAGGCACAGATACGCAGTATTTT